A selection of T cell receptor beta chains follows, all from one sample in a study of cytomegalovirus exposure and HLA in healthy donors. Method: immunoSEQ multiplex PCR; TCRdb's copy keeps in-frame clones and lacks some. Of roughly 150,000 clones detected, approximately 82% appear once; the ten largest clones hold more than 1.2%. Material: PBMCs. These receptors came from a male donor in good health and CMV-seronegative. Both conserved end residues are part of each CDR3. D genes are given only for firm matches. Clone size is not always given. Where it is, it says once, few, many or a class for expanded clones.

J	size	V	D	DNA	CDR3
TRBJ2-1	few	TRBV7-6	TRBD2	TGTGCCAGCAGCGCCGGGGGGACTAGCTTTCTGTTCTTC	CASSAGGTSFLFF
TRBJ2-5	once	TRBV5-1	-	TGCGCCAGCAGCTTTAAGCCCCAAGAGACCCAGTACTTC	CASSFKPQETQYF
TRBJ2-5	-	TRBV7-2	-	TGTGCCAGCAGCAAACAGGATTCCCAAGAGACCCAGTACTTC	CASSKQDSQETQYF
TRBJ2-2	-	TRBV2	TRBD1	TGTGCCATTATCCCCGGGACAGTCAACACCGGGGAGCTGTTTTTT	CAIIPGTVNTGELFF
TRBJ1-1	-	TRBV5-8	-	TGTGCCAGCAGCTTGGAAGGACTGTCGAACACTGAAGCTTTCTTT	CASSLEGLSNTEAFF
TRBJ2-7	-	TRBV7-2	TRBD1	TGTGCCAGCAGCTTAGATCGGGACAGGGGGCTCGAGCAGTACTTC	CASSLDRDRGLEQYF
TRBJ1-1	-	TRBV30	-	TGTGCCTGGAGTTTCAGGGGTGGGACAGAAGCTTTCTTT	CAWSFRGGTEAFF
TRBJ2-7	-	TRBV19	TRBD1	TGTGCCAGTAGTTTCGGACAGGGTACCTACGAGCAGTACTTC	CASSFGQGTYEQYF
TRBJ1-2	-	TRBV10-3	-	TGTGCGGCGGCAGATCCTAACTATGGCTACACCTTC	CAAADPNYGYTF
TRBJ1-5	few	TRBV28	-	TGTGCCAGCAGTTTGGAGTACGGTAGTCAGCCCCAGCATTTT	CASSLEYGSQPQHF
TRBJ2-5	-	TRBV9	-	TGTGCCAGCAGCGTAGGCGCGGGCACCGCGGGTGAGACCCAGTACTTC	CASSVGAGTAGETQYF
TRBJ1-6	-	TRBV28	-	TGTGCCATCCGGCCGGGGTGGGATAATTCACCCCTCCACTTT	CAIRPGWDNSPLHF
TRBJ1-1	-	TRBV5-6	-	TGTGCCAGCAGCCCCCGTGCGGGGCGGAACACTGAGGCTTTCTTT	CASSPRAGRNTEAFF
TRBJ2-7	-	TRBV6-1	-	TGTGCCAGCAGTGAACCGGGAACCAGCTCCTACGAGCAGTACTTC	CASSEPGTSSYEQYF
TRBJ1-2	few	TRBV27	TRBD1	TGTGCCAGCAGTCCCTCCGGACAGGACTACTATGGCTACACCTTC	CASSPSGQDYYGYTF
TRBJ2-5	-	TRBV7-9	TRBD1	TGTGCCAGCAGCTTAGCGTGGGACAGGAGACTCCAAGAGACCCAGTACTTC	CASSLAWDRRLQETQYF
TRBJ1-1	-	TRBV4-1	-	TGCGCCAGCAGCCAAGCACAGGGGAACACTGAAGCTTTCTTT	CASSQAQGNTEAFF
TRBJ1-1	-	TRBV11-2	-	TGTGCCAGCAGCCGACGGGGGGCATTCGACACTGAAGCTTTCTTT	CASSRRGAFDTEAFF
TRBJ2-1	few	TRBV5-1	-	TGCGCCAGCAGCTTGAATTACTATAACAATGAGCAGTTCTTC	CASSLNYYNNEQFF
TRBJ2-7	-	TRBV11-3	-	TGTGCCAGCAGCTTAGCAGGGGCGTCGTACGAGCAGTACTTC	CASSLAGASYEQYF
TRBJ1-1	-	TRBV29-1	-	TGCAGCGTACGTTTACAGGGTGAAGCTTTCTTT	CSVRLQGEAFF
TRBJ1-5	-	TRBV28	-	TGTGCCAGCAGTTTAATAGGGGGTGGCAATCAGCCCCAGCATTTT	CASSLIGGGNQPQHF
TRBJ2-3	-	TRBV5-6	TRBD2	TGTGCCAGCAGCTTCCGACTAGCGGGGGGCGTTAGCACAGATACGCAGTATTTT	CASSFRLAGGVSTDTQYF
TRBJ1-1	once	TRBV7-2	TRBD1	TGTGCCAGCAGCGGGACAGGGGCCTCAGGGGGGGAAGCTTTCTTT	CASSGTGASGGEAFF
TRBJ1-1	once	TRBV7-6	-	TGTGCCAGCACCGGAGGGGGGGCGAACACTGAAGCTTTCTTT	CASTGGGANTEAFF
TRBJ1-4	-	TRBV7-6	TRBD1	TGTGCCAGCAGCCCGGGACAGGGTTCTAATGAAAAACTGTTTTTT	CASSPGQGSNEKLFF
TRBJ2-5	-	TRBV5-4	TRBD2	TGTGCCAGCAGCTACGGGACTAGCGGGAGCCAAGAGACCCAGTACTTC	CASSYGTSGSQETQYF
TRBJ2-1	few	TRBV4-3	TRBD2	TGCGCCAGCAGCCAACGGGGGGGGCGGGACAATGAGCAGTTCTTC	CASSQRGGRDNEQFF
TRBJ2-6	once	TRBV5-1	-	TGCGCCAGCAGCTTGGTTGCAGGCTCTGGGGCCAACGTCCTGACTTTC	CASSLVAGSGANVLTF
TRBJ1-2	-	TRBV6-5	TRBD1	TGTGCCAGCACCATGACAGGGCACTATGGCTACACCTTC	CASTMTGHYGYTF
TRBJ1-4	-	TRBV2	TRBD1	TGTGCCAGCAGGGGGACAGGGGAGGAAAAACTGTTTTTT	CASRGTGEEKLFF
TRBJ1-3	-	TRBV11-2	TRBD1	TGTGCCAGCAGCTTAGGACAGGGAATCGGAAACACCATATATTTT	CASSLGQGIGNTIYF
TRBJ1-5	-	TRBV7-9	TRBD1	TGTGCCAGCAGCCCAGCAGGGGTACAGGGGAGCAATCAGCCCCAGCATTTT	CASSPAGVQGSNQPQHF